What follows are 27 T cell receptor beta chains derived from one specimen sequenced in a study of blood T cell repertoires in COVID-19. Clones were sequenced by immunoSEQ multiplex PCR, and TCRdb holds only the in-frame ones, with some missing. The sample lists some 180,000 clones; 75% to 85% were seen once. Material for sequencing was peripheral blood. These receptors originate from a woman in her thirties or forties with COVID-19, enrolled during active disease.

The chain recombines TRBV5-4 with TRBJ2-5; 7 nucleotides line up with TRBD2. The trim removed 0 bases at V and 3 bases at J, leaving 5 bases unmatched. The length of the CDR3 is 15 residues. CDR1 and CDR2 from the germline V gene are SGHNT and YYREEE (reference sequence). The CDR3: CASSLGSLAEETQYF. The DNA of the CDR3 is TGTGCCAGCAGCTTGGGGTCCCTAGCGGAAGAGACCCAGTACTTC.

This clone has at least ten counts. The V call is TRBV19, the J call TRBJ2-2; D is possibly TRBD2 (5 bases). The V gene's germline CDR1 is LNHDA and CDR2 SQIVND (reference sequence). V lost 4 bases and J lost 5, with 11 bases in between. This CDR3 comprises 14 residues. The CDR3 DNA reads TGTGCCAGTAGTACGGGCCCGGGGACCGGGGAGCTGTTTTTT. It is translated as CASSTGPGTGELFF.

The chain recombines TRBV7-9 with TRBJ2-2, with 12 bases aligning to TRBD1. The CDR3 sequence is 15 residues long. Germline CDR1 reads SEHNR; CDR2 reads FQNEAQ (reference sequence). With 5 bases clipped from V and 7 bases from J, the junction kept 5 bases outside the gene matches. CDR3 in amino acids: CASSPGTGGIGELFF. For the CDR3, the DNA is TGTGCCAGCAGCCCCGGGACAGGGGGCATCGGGGAGCTGTTTTTT. Drawing the rest from reference TRBV7-9 and TRBJ2-2, the complete variable domain is DTGVSQNPRHKITKRGQNVTFRCDPISEHNRLYWYRQTLGQGPEFLTYFQNEAQLEKSRLLSDRFSAERPKGSFSTLEIQRTEQGDSAMYLCASSPGTGGIGELFFGEGSRLTVL.

This clone was counted once. This same CDR3 is encoded by further DNA sequences in the sample. The chain employs TRBV2 and TRBJ2-7, with 9 bases lining up with TRBD1. Germline values: CDR1 SNHLY, CDR2 FYNNEI. The CDR3 contains 13 residues. The junction had 3 bases not matched to a gene; V was cut back by 6 bases and J by 3 bases. The CDR3 loop reads CASRLDRGYEQYF. In DNA, the CDR3 is TGTGCCAGCAGATTGGACAGGGGCTACGAGCAGTACTTC. Together with reference TRBV2 and TRBJ2-7, the CDR3 gives the full variable domain: EPEVTQTPSHQVTQMGQEVILRCVPISNHLYFYWYRQILGQKVEFLVSFYNNEISEKSEIFDDQFSVERPDGSNFTLKIRSTKLEDSAMYFCASRLDRGYEQYFGPGTRLTVT.

This clone showed up just once. The gene calls are TRBV5-1 and TRBJ2-3; maybe TRBD1 (6 bases). The CDR3 loop spans 14 amino acids. Trimming pared 4 bases from V and 2 bases from J, leaving 11 bases between. Germline V lookup: CDR1 SGHRS, CDR2 YFSETQ. The CDR3 bases are TGCGCCAGCAGCCCAGGACAGTCCACAGATACGCAGTATTTT. It yields the protein CASSPGQSTDTQYF.

This sequence joins TRBV2 and TRBJ1-4, with D maybe TRBD1 (5 bases). This CDR3 is 14 amino acids long. Germline loops: CDR1 SNHLY, CDR2 FYNNEI. V was shortened by 11 bases and J by 8 bases, with 21 bases between the two germline ends. In nucleotides, the CDR3 is TGTGCCGCAGCCCAGGGAGGTGTCGGCGAAAAACTGTTTTTT. It yields the protein CAAAQGGVGEKLFF.

The chain has TRBV7-9 and TRBJ1-1; 10 nucleotides line up with TRBD1. The V gene end was trimmed by 5 bases and the J gene end by 5 bases; junction bases not matched to a gene: 8. Per the germline V gene, CDR1 is SEHNR and CDR2 is FQNEAQ (reference sequence). The CDR3 length is 15 residues. The CDR3 loop is CASSNLGTGDTEAFF. The CDR3 DNA is TGTGCCAGCAGCAATCTCGGGACAGGGGATACTGAAGCTTTCTTT.

The chain combines TRBV5-1 with TRBJ2-1; 10 bases fit TRBD2. The CDR3 is 14 amino acids. The V gene end was trimmed by 4 bases and the J gene end by 4 bases; junction bases not matched to a gene: 2. Germline V gene sequence: CDR1 SGHRS, CDR2 YFSETQ. CDR3 region: CASSPGLAYNEQFF. The CDR3 DNA reads TGCGCCAGCAGCCCGGGACTAGCGTACAATGAGCAGTTCTTC.

The rearrangement uses TRBV12-5 and TRBJ2-5; 7 nucleotides line up with TRBD2. The CDR3 sequence is 12 residues long. Germline V gene data show CDR1 as LGHNT and CDR2 as FRNRAP. V trimming: 3 bases; J trimming: 5 bases; junction bases outside the gene matches: 0. In nucleotides, the CDR3 is TGTGCTAGTGGTTTCGGGGGGGAGACCCAGTACTTC. As protein: CASGFGGETQYF. Based on the CDR3 plus reference TRBV12-5 and TRBJ2-5, the full variable domain is DARVTQTPRHKVTEMGQEVTMRCQPILGHNTVFWYRQTMMQGLELLAYFRNRAPLDDSGMPKDRFSAEMPDATLATLKIQPSEPRDSAVYFCASGFGGETQYFGPGTRLLVL.

J is TRBJ2-3 and V is TRBV7-2; 11 nucleotides align to TRBD2. This CDR3 spans 13 amino acids. Per germline, CDR1 SGHTA and CDR2 FQGNSA. The ends lost 8 bases at V and 4 bases at J; junction bases unmatched: 2. The CDR3 protein is CASRLAGSDTQYF. The DNA of the CDR3 is TGTGCCAGCCGACTAGCGGGGTCAGATACGCAGTATTTT.

The V call is TRBV6-5, the J call TRBJ1-2; 9 bases are shared with TRBD1. This CDR3 contains 14 residues. The junction had 7 bases not matched to a gene; V was cut back by 5 bases and J by 6 bases. In germline, CDR1 is MNHEY, CDR2 SVGAGI. The CDR3 sequence: CASSKGQGTNGYTF. The CDR3 DNA reads as TGTGCCAGCAGTAAGGGACAGGGCACAAATGGCTACACCTTC.

The chain employs TRBV7-9 and TRBJ2-4; weak D call: TRBD2 (6 bases). CDR1 and CDR2 from the germline V gene are SEHNR and FQNEAQ (reference sequence). The CDR3 loop spans 15 amino acids. Trimming removed 7 bases at V and 5 bases at J, with 18 bases between. CDR3 residues: CASTLWGDQQNIQYF. CDR3 bases: TGTGCCAGCACCCTCTGGGGGGATCAGCAAAACATTCAGTACTTC.

This sequence joins TRBV7-6 and TRBJ1-3; 7 bases map to TRBD1. The germline CDR1 and CDR2 sequences are SGHVS and FNYEAQ. V shed 1 base and J 15 bases; nucleotides not matched to a gene: 9. This CDR3 spans 13 amino acids. CDR3 region: CASSLESTGTEYF. The DNA of the CDR3 is TGTGCCAGCAGCTTAGAATCAACCGGGACAGAATATTTT.

The chain links TRBV7-2 to TRBJ1-6; 7 bases map to TRBD1. The CDR3 loop spans 13 amino acids. Germline CDR1 SGHTA, CDR2 FQGNSA. V shed 3 bases, J shed 8 bases, and the junction held 1 base outside the gene matches. CDR3 DNA: TGTGCCAGCAGCTTGACAGGGTATTCACCCCTCCACTTT. Its translation is CASSLTGYSPLHF.

The V gene is TRBV30, the J gene TRBJ2-7, with D maybe TRBD2 (5 bases). Germline V gene lookup returns CDR1 GTSNPN and CDR2 SVGIG (reference sequence). The length of the CDR3 is 13 residues. V lost 2 bases and J 2 bases, leaving 10 bases between the germline ends. CDR3 sequence: CAWSQSGAYEQYF. The DNA of the CDR3 is TGTGCCTGGAGTCAGAGCGGAGCCTACGAGCAGTACTTC.

This clone was seen just once. This chain links TRBV19 with TRBJ2-7; TRBD2 aligns across 10 bases. The J segment lost 1 base and the V segment lost 3 bases, leaving 15 bases of the junction unmatched. Germline V gene sequence: CDR1 LNHDA, CDR2 SQIVND (reference sequence). The CDR3 is made up of 19 amino acids. The CDR3 here is CASSIERTSGPHRSYEQYF. Written as DNA, the CDR3 is TGTGCCAGTAGTATTGAGCGGACTAGCGGTCCCCACAGGTCCTACGAGCAGTACTTC.

In its sample, this clone was seen a few times. The rearrangement uses TRBV11-2 and TRBJ2-5, with D unresolved. Between the trimmed V and J ends, which lost 2 bases and 1 base, there was a span of 11 bases. Germline assignment: CDR1 SGHAT and CDR2 FQNNGV. The CDR3 is 15 amino acids. DNA for the CDR3: TGTGCCAGCAGCTTAAGTATGAGCATCCAAGAGACCCAGTACTTC. It translates to CASSLSMSIQETQYF.

This chain links TRBV5-8 with TRBJ1-1; D remains ambiguous. The CDR3 sequence is 15 residues long. Trimming removed 0 bases at V and 4 bases at J, with 13 bases between. Germline V gives CDR1 SGHTS, CDR2 YDEGEE. The CDR3 here is CASSLVGVYVTEAFF. CDR3 coding DNA: TGTGCCAGCAGCTTGGTCGGGGTGTACGTCACTGAAGCTTTCTTT.

V gene TRBV4-3 combines with J gene TRBJ2-3; D remains ambiguous. Germline assignment: CDR1 LGHNA and CDR2 YSLEER. Between the trimmed V and J ends, which lost 0 bases and 5 bases, there was a span of 6 bases. There are 13 residues in the CDR3. CDR3 loop: CASSQDKRDTQYF. CDR3 nucleotide sequence: TGCGCCAGCAGCCAAGATAAGAGAGATACGCAGTATTTT.

The J gene is TRBJ1-2, the V gene TRBV5-4; TRBD1 is a possible D gene (5 bases). Trimming took 3 bases from V and 9 from J, leaving 15 bases between them. Germline loops: CDR1 SGHNT, CDR2 YYREEE (reference sequence). There are 13 residues in the CDR3. The CDR3 region is CASSSPGGVSYTF. The CDR3 DNA reads as TGTGCCAGCAGCTCCCCCGGGGGTGTGAGCTACACCTTC.

A single count supports this clone. The gene calls are TRBV7-6 and TRBJ1-3; TRBD1 aligns across 7 bases. Germline loops: CDR1 SGHVS, CDR2 FNYEAQ. The CDR3 length is 16 residues. With 9 bases clipped from V and 4 bases from J, the junction kept 15 bases outside the gene matches. CDR3 sequence: CASSNRDRFPGNTIYF. CDR3 DNA: TGTGCCAGTTCAAACCGGGACAGATTTCCGGGAAACACCATATATTTT.

This clone was counted a single time. V usage is TRBV20-1 and J usage is TRBJ1-2; no clear D gene. V was clipped by 5 bases and J by 3 bases, with 7 bases between them. The CDR3 sequence is 11 residues long. From germline, CDR1 is DFQATT and CDR2 SNEGSKA (reference sequence). The DNA for the CDR3 is TGCAGTGCTGTGGCAGACTATGGCTACACCTTC. The encoded protein is CSAVADYGYTF.

The CDR3 DNA follows: TGTGCCAGCAGTTCCGGGACAGCCCCCGACAATGAGCAGTTCTTC. Encoded protein: CASSSGTAPDNEQFF. The chain couples TRBV6-2 or TRBV6-3 to TRBJ2-1; 7 bases align to TRBD1. The junction had 8 bases not matched to a gene; V was cut back by 4 bases and J by 5 bases. Per germline, CDR1 MNHEY and CDR2 SVGEGT. There are 15 residues in the CDR3.

This chain connects TRBV12-3 or TRBV12-4 to TRBJ2-1; D is possibly TRBD2 (6 bases). V lost 2 bases and J 7 bases, leaving 9 bases between the germline ends. The CDR3 has 13 residues. This CDR3 is CASSLSRGNEQFF. CDR3 bases: TGTGCCAGCAGTTTATCGCGGGGAAATGAGCAGTTCTTC.

The chain recombines TRBV6-6 with TRBJ2-5; 7 bases line up with TRBD1. Trimming took 5 bases from V and 2 from J; bases not matched to a gene: 8. The CDR3 spans 15 residues. Germline V gene data show CDR1 as MNHNY and CDR2 as SVGAGI (reference sequence). The CDR3 sequence: CASSTGQAIQETQYF. The CDR3 coding sequence is TGTGCCAGCAGTACCGGACAGGCCATACAAGAGACCCAGTACTTC.

CDR3 sequence: CASSPPGQGAINEQFF. The CDR3 coding sequence is TGTGCCAGCAGCCCCCCGGGACAGGGGGCAATCAATGAGCAGTTCTTC. This rearrangement joins TRBV14 to TRBJ2-1, with 12 bases lining up with TRBD1. V lost 4 bases, J lost 6 bases, and 7 bases stayed unmatched. Germline-derived CDR1 and CDR2 are SGHDN and FVKESK. The CDR3 has 16 amino acids.

The chain joins TRBV6-2 or TRBV6-3 to TRBJ1-2; the D gene is possibly TRBD1 (6 bases). This CDR3 is built from 15 residues. Per the germline V gene, CDR1 is MNHEY and CDR2 is SVGEGT. V lost 5 bases to trimming and J lost 4 bases, with 17 bases between them. CDR3 sequence: CASSPQSGTFYGYTF. Written as DNA, the CDR3 is TGTGCCAGCAGTCCACAGTCCGGGACATTCTATGGCTACACCTTC.